Following are 5 T cell receptor beta chains from one sample sequenced in a study of CD4 and CD8 cells across lung adenocarcinoma regions. TCRdb reprocessed the PCR reads with MiXCR, giving one entry per CDR3 protein. The sample has 10,000 to 11,000 distinct CDR3 sequences, about 55% seen once. The sample comprised CD4+ T cells from the center of a lung tumor. The receptors come from a male donor with lung adenocarcinoma. The CD4 and CD8 labels of this study may be unreliable.

By share, this clonotype counts as medium-sized. The CDR3 region has the DNA TGTGCCAGCAGCAGGGGGCAGGTTTCATGGGACGAGCAGTACTTC. Protein product: CASSRGQVSWDEQYF. This chain uses TRBV27 with TRBJ2-1, with 8 positions matching TRBD1. The J call may not be correct, given that the DNA end is closer to TRBJ2-7. The germline V gene encodes CDR1 MNHEY and CDR2 SMNVEV (reference sequence). This CDR3 is 15 amino acids long.

This sequence joins TRBV6-1 and TRBJ2-1; either TRBD1 or TRBD2 may supply D (5 bases each). Germline CDR1 reads MNHNS; CDR2 reads SASEGT. The V gene lost 4 bases and the J gene lost 8 bases, with 15 bases spanning the gap. This CDR3 spans 14 amino acids. This CDR3 is CASSGGTSTDEQFF. The CDR3, as DNA: TGTGCCAGCAGTGGGGGGACGAGCACAGATGAGCAGTTCTTC.

This rearrangement joins TRBV6-1 to TRBJ2-1; 9 nucleotides match TRBD2. Germline V CDR1 and CDR2: MNHNS, SASEGT. V trimming: 0 bases; J trimming: 3 bases; junction bases outside the gene matches: 3. This CDR3 has 16 residues. CDR3 region: CASSEAGTSLYNEQFF. In nucleotides, the CDR3 is TGTGCCAGCAGTGAAGCCGGGACTAGCCTCTACAATGAGCAGTTCTTC.

The chain has TRBV14 and TRBJ2-1, with 9 bases identical to TRBD1. Gene TRBJ2-5 matches the end of the DNA better, so the J call may be wrong. Germline CDR1 SGHDN, CDR2 FVKESK. The CDR3 is 15 residues long. The chain's CDR3 is CASSRLTGGGETQYF. For the CDR3, the DNA is TGTGCCAGCAGCAGACTAACAGGGGGCGGGGAGACCCAGTACTTC.

Comments on this clonotype: At one of its ends the junction is not consistent with the germline gene, which may arise from a read error. This chain joins TRBV6-1 and TRBJ2-3; D could derive from TRBD1 or TRBD2 (6 bases each). The CDR3 consists of 15 residues. Germline V CDR1 and CDR2: MNHNS, SASEGT. The CDR3 here is CARGEGGRDPDTQYF. CDR3 sequence (DNA): TGTGCCAGGGGTGAGGGGGGCCGGGACCCAGATACCCAGTACTTT.